Listed below are T cell receptor beta chains from one sample, sequenced in a study of T-cell reconstitution after alpha-beta-depleted transplantation in children. TCRdb independently ran MiXCR on the PCR reads; one entry per CDR3 protein. The repertoire holds 130,000 to 150,000 distinct CDR3 sequences, with around 10% as singletons. Sequencing was performed on PBMCs, mostly from graft donor cells, taken 180 days after TCRalphabeta/CD19-depleted stem cell transplant. These receptors were taken from a female patient between 2 and 10 years old who had a stem cell transplant for congenital amegakaryocytic thrombocytopenia, so the T cells may come from the graft donor. The CDR3 runs from the conserved cysteine through the conserved F or W. A D gene is named only where the DNA matches it firmly. Expanded clones get a size class; other rows say once, few or many, or leave the size out.

TRBJ2-1 | 13 | TRBV5-1 | TRBD2 | many | TGCGCCAGCAGAGCGGGATCCTACAATGAGCAGTTCTTC | CASRAGSYNEQFF
TRBJ2-7 | 14 | TRBV5-1 | TRBD1 | few | TGCGCCAGCAGCCTATCGCAGGGGGCCCACGAGCAGTACTTC | CASSLSQGAHEQYF
TRBJ2-1 | 13 | TRBV5-1 | - | many | TGCGCCAGCAGCTTGGTCCAGCTCTCTGAGCAGTTCTTC | CASSLVQLSEQFF
TRBJ1-2 | 12 | TRBV20-1 | - | - | TGCAGTGCTAGGGGCAGGAGCTATGGCTACACCTTC | CSARGRSYGYTF
TRBJ1-2 | 18 | TRBV29-1 | - | - | TGCAGCGTTGGAGGATTAGAGGATCGAGGCACCGTTAACTATGGCTACACCTTC | CSVGGLEDRGTVNYGYTF
TRBJ2-5 | 15 | TRBV27 | TRBD2 | many | TGTGCCAGCACTGGACTAGCGGGAGGTCGGGAGACCCAGTACTTC | CASTGLAGGRETQYF
TRBJ2-1 | 14 | TRBV28 | TRBD2 | many | TGTGCCAGCAGCCGAGGGACTAAGACAATGATGCAGTTCTTC | CASSRGTKTMMQFF
TRBJ1-5 | 16 | TRBV20-1 | - | few | TGCAGTGCTAGAGATCAAGGGGCGCCGGACAATCAGCCCCAGCATTTT | CSARDQGAPDNQPQHF
TRBJ1-4 | 14 | TRBV28 | - | few | TGTGCCAGCAGTTTACCAGGTCGGGGAGAAAAACTGTTTTTT | CASSLPGRGEKLFF
TRBJ1-4 | 15 | TRBV5-1 | - | - | TGCGCCAGCAGCTTGCCTGGAGGGACTAAGGAAAAACTGTTTTTT | CASSLPGGTKEKLFF
TRBJ1-6 | 14 | TRBV30 | - | - | TGTGCCTGGAGTGTATTGGCCCGAGGATCACCCCTCCACTTT | CAWSVLARGSPLHF
TRBJ2-1 | 13 | TRBV11-2 | - | few | TGTGCCAGCAGCCTGACGGGGACGGATGAGCAGTTCTTC | CASSLTGTDEQFF
TRBJ2-3 | 13 | TRBV7-6 | - | many | TGTGCCAGCAGCCGGACTCGGGCAGATACGCAGTATTTT | CASSRTRADTQYF
TRBJ1-1 | 16 | TRBV5-1 | TRBD1 | many | TGCGCCAGCAGCCGGAAGGGGGCTGGAGAAGATACTGAAGCTTTCTTT | CASSRKGAGEDTEAFF
TRBJ2-5 | 13 | TRBV20-1 | - | many | TGCAGTGCTAGAGACCAGGGTCTGGAGACCCAGTACTTC | CSARDQGLETQYF
TRBJ2-3 | 17 | TRBV9 | TRBD2 | - | TGTGCCAGCAGCCCCCGGCCGGCTAGCGGGGGACGGGATACGCAGTATTTT | CASSPRPASGGRDTQYF
TRBJ2-2 | 13 | TRBV2 | - | few | TGTGCCAGCAGGGAGAGGGTGACCGGGGAGCTGTTTTTT | CASRERVTGELFF
TRBJ1-1 | 12 | TRBV7-8 | - | many | TGTGCCAGCAGCACGACAGGAGAGGAGGCTTTCTTT | CASSTTGEEAFF
TRBJ1-6 | 13 | TRBV7-8 | - | many | TGTGCCAGCAGCCCGGACGTTTGGACACCCCTCCACTTT | CASSPDVWTPLHF
TRBJ1-5 | 14 | TRBV20-1 | - | many | TGCAGTTCCGCGACAGCTAATAGCAATCAGCCCCAGCATTTT | CSSATANSNQPQHF
TRBJ1-1 | 15 | TRBV5-1 | - | many | TGCGCCAGCAGCTCGACAGGAGCATCGGGCACTGAAGCTTTCTTT | CASSSTGASGTEAFF
TRBJ2-1 | 13 | TRBV18 | - | many | TGTGCCAGCTCACCACGGGAGGACAATGAGCAGTTCTTC | CASSPREDNEQFF
TRBJ2-2 | 13 | TRBV28 | TRBD2 | - | TGTGCCAGTACCGGGACTACAGAGGGGGAGCTGTTTTTT | CASTGTTEGELFF
TRBJ2-3 | 18 | TRBV5-1 | TRBD1 | few | TGCGCCAGCAGCTTAACAAAAAAGGACAGGGGAAGCACAGATACGCAGTATTTT | CASSLTKKDRGSTDTQYF
TRBJ1-2 | 14 | TRBV24-1 | TRBD1 | - | TGTGCCACCAGTGCCGGGGGGACAGGAGGTGGCTACACCTTC | CATSAGGTGGGYTF
TRBJ2-2 | 15 | TRBV19 | - | few | TGTGCCAGTAGTAGGGACATCCCGAACGCCGGGGAGCTGTTTTTT | CASSRDIPNAGELFF
TRBJ1-1 | 13 | TRBV12-3/TRBV12-4 | - | - | TGTGCCAGCAGTCCGAACCTTGTAGACGAAGCTTTCTTT | CASSPNLVDEAFF
TRBJ1-1 | 14 | TRBV29-1 | - | many | TGCAGCGTTGCCGGCAGGTCGGAGAACACTGAAGCTTTCTTT | CSVAGRSENTEAFF
TRBJ2-1 | 11 | TRBV20-1 | - | - | TGCAGTACCCAGCGGTCTCGTGAGCAGTTCTTC | CSTQRSREQFF
TRBJ2-1 | 15 | TRBV5-1 | - | many | TGCGCCAGCAGCTTACCCAGCATCGGACGGGATGAGCAGTTCTTC | CASSLPSIGRDEQFF
TRBJ1-1 | 16 | TRBV5-1 | - | - | TGCGCCAGCAGCTTGGACAGGGTAGGGATGAACACTGAAGCTTTCTTT | CASSLDRVGMNTEAFF
TRBJ2-2 | 15 | TRBV20-1 | - | many | TGCAGTGCTAGAGCACAGGGATACGGCACCGGGGAGCTGTTTTTT | CSARAQGYGTGELFF
TRBJ2-6 | 16 | TRBV7-8 | - | - | TGTGCCAGCAGCCCTCGGAGGGCGTCTGGGGCCAACGTCCTGACTTTC | CASSPRRASGANVLTF
TRBJ2-1 | 13 | TRBV5-1 | - | many | TGCGCCAGCAGCTTCCGGGGGAACAATGAGCAGTTCTTC | CASSFRGNNEQFF
TRBJ1-6 | 14 | TRBV20-1 | - | many | TGCAGTGCTGGCCGGGACACTTACAATTCACCCCTCCACTTT | CSAGRDTYNSPLHF
TRBJ2-6 | 20 | TRBV4-2 | - | - | TGTGCCAGCAGCCAAGATCCCGGCCTACGACGGGGTACTGGGGCCAACGTCCCGACTTTC | CASSQDPGLRRGTGANVPTF
TRBJ2-2 | 15 | TRBV20-1 | - | many | TGCAGTGCTAGGGTGGTAGGTCCGAACACCGGGGAGCTGTTTTTT | CSARVVGPNTGELFF
TRBJ2-3 | 12 | TRBV28 | - | many | TGTGCCAGCAGTTCCACCCAGGTTACGCAGTATTTT | CASSSTQVTQYF
TRBJ2-1 | 14 | TRBV20-1 | - | many | TGCAGTGCTAGAGATCTGTGGTCCTACAATGAGCAGTTCTTC | CSARDLWSYNEQFF
TRBJ1-4 | 13 | TRBV28 | - | many | TGTGCCAGCAGCCACCAGGGTCCTGGAAAACTGTTTTTT | CASSHQGPGKLFF
TRBJ1-4 | 16 | TRBV7-9 | TRBD1 | many | TGTGCCAGCAGCTTCGGCAGGGGGCTTTCTAATGAAAAACTGTTTTTT | CASSFGRGLSNEKLFF
TRBJ2-4 | 18 | TRBV11-1 | - | - | TGTGCCAGCAGCTTAGTAGTCGGGGCCGGACGGGCCAAAAACATTCAGTACTTC | CASSLVVGAGRAKNIQYF
TRBJ2-1 | 16 | TRBV13 | TRBD1 | many | TGTGCCAGCAGCTTATTTCGGGACAGTCTGTACAATGAGCAGTTCTTC | CASSLFRDSLYNEQFF
TRBJ1-6 | 12 | TRBV9 | - | many | TGTGCCAGCAGCCTCCCGAGGTCACCCCTCCACTTT | CASSLPRSPLHF
TRBJ1-4 | 12 | TRBV7-9 | - | many | TGTGCCAGCAGCTTCTACAGTGAAAAACTGTTTTTT | CASSFYSEKLFF
TRBJ2-7 | 13 | TRBV20-1 | TRBD2 | many | TGCAGTTTCCTCGGGCGGGAGTACAACGAGCAGTACTTC | CSFLGREYNEQYF
TRBJ2-1 | 15 | TRBV7-2 | TRBD2 | many | TGTGCCAGCAGGCTAGCGGGAGGAACCTACAATGAGCAGTTCTTC | CASRLAGGTYNEQFF
TRBJ2-1 | 9 | TRBV25-1 | - | many | TGTGCCAGCACAAATGAGCAGTTCTTC | CASTNEQFF
TRBJ1-2 | 13 | TRBV18 | TRBD1 | few | TGTGCCAGCTCACCAGGGACAGGGCATGGCTACACCTTC | CASSPGTGHGYTF